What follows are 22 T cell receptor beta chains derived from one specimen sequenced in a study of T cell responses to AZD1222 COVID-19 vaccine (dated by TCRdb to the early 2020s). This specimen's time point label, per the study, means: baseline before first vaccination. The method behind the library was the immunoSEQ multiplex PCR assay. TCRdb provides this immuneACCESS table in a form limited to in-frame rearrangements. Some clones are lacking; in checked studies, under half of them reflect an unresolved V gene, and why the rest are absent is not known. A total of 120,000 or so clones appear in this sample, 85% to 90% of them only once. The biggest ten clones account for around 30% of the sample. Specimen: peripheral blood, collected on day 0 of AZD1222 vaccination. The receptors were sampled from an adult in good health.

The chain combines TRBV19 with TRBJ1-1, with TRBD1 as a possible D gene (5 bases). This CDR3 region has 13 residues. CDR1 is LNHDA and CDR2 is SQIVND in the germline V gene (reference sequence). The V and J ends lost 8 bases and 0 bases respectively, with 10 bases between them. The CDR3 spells CASQGAVNTEAFF. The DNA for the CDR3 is TGTGCCAGTCAAGGGGCGGTGAACACTGAAGCTTTCTTT.

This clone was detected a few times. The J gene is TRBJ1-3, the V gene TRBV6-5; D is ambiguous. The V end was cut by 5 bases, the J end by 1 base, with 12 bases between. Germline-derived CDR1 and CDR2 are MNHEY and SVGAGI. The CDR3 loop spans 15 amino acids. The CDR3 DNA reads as TGTGCCAGCAGTCCGGGCATTATTTCTGGAAACACCATATATTTT. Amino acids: CASSPGIISGNTIYF.

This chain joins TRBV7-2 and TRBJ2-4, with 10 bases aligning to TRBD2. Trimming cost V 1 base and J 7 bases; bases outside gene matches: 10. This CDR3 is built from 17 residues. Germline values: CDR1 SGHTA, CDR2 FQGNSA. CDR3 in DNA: TGTGCCAGCAGCTTAGTAGCGTCTAGCGGGAGATACAACATTCAGTACTTC. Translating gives CASSLVASSGRYNIQYF.

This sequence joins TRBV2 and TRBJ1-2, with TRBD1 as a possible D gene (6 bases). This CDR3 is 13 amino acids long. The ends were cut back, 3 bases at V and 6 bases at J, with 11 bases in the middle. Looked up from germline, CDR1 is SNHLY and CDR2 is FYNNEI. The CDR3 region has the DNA TGTGCCAGCAGTGACAGGGGTGCGGATGGCTACACCTTC. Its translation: CASSDRGADGYTF.

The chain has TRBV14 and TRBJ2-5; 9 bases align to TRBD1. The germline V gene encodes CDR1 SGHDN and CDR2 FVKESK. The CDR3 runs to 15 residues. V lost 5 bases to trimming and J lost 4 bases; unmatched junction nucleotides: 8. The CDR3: CASSTYQDRGETQYF. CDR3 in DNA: TGTGCCAGCAGCACCTATCAGGACAGGGGAGAGACCCAGTACTTC.

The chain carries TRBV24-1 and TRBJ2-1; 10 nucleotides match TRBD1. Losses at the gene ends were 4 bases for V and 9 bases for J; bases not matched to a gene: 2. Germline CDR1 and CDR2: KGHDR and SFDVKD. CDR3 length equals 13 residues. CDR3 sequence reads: CATSETGGIEQFF. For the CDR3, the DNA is TGTGCCACCAGTGAGACAGGGGGCATTGAGCAGTTCTTC.

DNA of the CDR3: TGCAGTGCTAGTTCAGGGGCGCAGCCCCAGCATTTT. This sequence encodes CSASSGAQPQHF. V is TRBV20-1 and J is TRBJ1-5; weak D call: TRBD1 (6 bases). Trimming pared 3 bases from V and 7 bases from J, leaving 10 bases between. Germline V lookup: CDR1 DFQATT, CDR2 SNEGSKA (reference sequence). The CDR3 has 12 residues.

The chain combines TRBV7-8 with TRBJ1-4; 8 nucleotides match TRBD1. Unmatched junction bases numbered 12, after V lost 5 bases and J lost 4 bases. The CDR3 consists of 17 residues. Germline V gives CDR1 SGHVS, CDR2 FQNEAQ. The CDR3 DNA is TGTGCCAGCAGCCCCTATCCGCCGGGACAGGTTAATGAAAAACTGTTTTTT. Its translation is CASSPYPPGQVNEKLFF.

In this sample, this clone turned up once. CDR3 DNA sequence: TGTGCCAGCAGCTTAATTTTGGGCACCGGGGAGCTGTTTTTT. It is translated as CASSLILGTGELFF. V usage is TRBV11-2 and J usage is TRBJ2-2; the D is unclear. The CDR3 sequence is 14 residues long. V shed 2 bases and J shed 4 bases, with 8 bases lying between them. The germline gives CDR1 SGHAT, CDR2 FQNNGV.

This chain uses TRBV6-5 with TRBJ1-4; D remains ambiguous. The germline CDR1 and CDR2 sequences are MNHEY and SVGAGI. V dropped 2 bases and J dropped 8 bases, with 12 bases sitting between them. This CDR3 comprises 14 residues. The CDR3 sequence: CASSYRLEREKLFF. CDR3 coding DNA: TGTGCCAGCAGTTACCGTCTGGAGCGGGAAAAACTGTTTTTT.

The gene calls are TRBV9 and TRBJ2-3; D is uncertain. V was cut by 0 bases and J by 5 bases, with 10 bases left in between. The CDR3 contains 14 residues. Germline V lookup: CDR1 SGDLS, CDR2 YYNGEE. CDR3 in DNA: TGTGCCAGCAGCGTAGGGGGATCTATAGATACGCAGTATTTT. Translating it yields CASSVGGSIDTQYF.

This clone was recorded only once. The CDR3: CASSYTSGPGGQYF. DNA of the CDR3: TGTGCCAGCAGTTACACTAGCGGGCCCGGCGGGCAGTACTTC. The gene calls are TRBV6-2 or TRBV6-3 and TRBJ2-7, with 9 positions matching TRBD2. Germline trimming cut 2 bases from V and 9 bases from J; bases unmatched to any gene: 8. The germline V gene has CDR1 MNHEY and CDR2 SVGEGT. The CDR3 contains 14 residues.

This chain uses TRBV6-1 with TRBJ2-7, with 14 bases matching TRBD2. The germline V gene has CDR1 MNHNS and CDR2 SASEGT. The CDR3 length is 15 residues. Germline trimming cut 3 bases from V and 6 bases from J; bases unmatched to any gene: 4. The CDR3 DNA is TGTGCCAGCAGTGAGGGGGGGACTAGCGGGAGCGAGCAGTACTTC. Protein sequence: CASSEGGTSGSEQYF.

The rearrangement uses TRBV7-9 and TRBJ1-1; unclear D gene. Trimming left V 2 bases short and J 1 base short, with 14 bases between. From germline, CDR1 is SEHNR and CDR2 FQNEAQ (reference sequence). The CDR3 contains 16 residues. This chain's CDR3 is CASSLSGIPGNTEAFF. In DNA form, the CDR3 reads TGTGCCAGCAGCTTATCGGGGATCCCGGGGAACACTGAAGCTTTCTTT.

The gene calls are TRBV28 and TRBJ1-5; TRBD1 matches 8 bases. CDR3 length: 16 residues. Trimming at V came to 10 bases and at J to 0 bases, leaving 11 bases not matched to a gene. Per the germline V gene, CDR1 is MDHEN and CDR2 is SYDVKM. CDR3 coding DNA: TGTGCCACCGGACAGGGAGGTGGGTATAGCAATCAGCCCCAGCATTTT. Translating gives CATGQGGGYSNQPQHF.

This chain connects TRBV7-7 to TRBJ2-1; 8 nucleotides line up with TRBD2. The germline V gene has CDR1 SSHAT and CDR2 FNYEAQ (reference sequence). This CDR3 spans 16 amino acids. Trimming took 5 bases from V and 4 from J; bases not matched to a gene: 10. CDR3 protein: CASSRLSGGSYNEQFF. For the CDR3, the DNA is TGTGCCAGCAGCCGATTAAGCGGGGGATCGTACAATGAGCAGTTCTTC.

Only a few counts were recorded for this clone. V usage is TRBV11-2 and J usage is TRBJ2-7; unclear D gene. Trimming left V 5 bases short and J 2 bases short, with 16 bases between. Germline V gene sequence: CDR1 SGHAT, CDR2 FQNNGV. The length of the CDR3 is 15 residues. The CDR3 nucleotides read TGTGCCAGCAGCCTACGTCAGGCTAGGACCTACGAGCAGTACTTC. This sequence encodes CASSLRQARTYEQYF. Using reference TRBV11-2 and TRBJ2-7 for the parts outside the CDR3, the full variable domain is EAGVAQSPRYKIIEKRQSVAFWCNPISGHATLYWYQQILGQGPKLLIQFQNNGVVDDSQLPKDRFSAERLKGVDSTLKIQPAKLEDSAVYLCASSLRQARTYEQYFGPGTRLTVT.

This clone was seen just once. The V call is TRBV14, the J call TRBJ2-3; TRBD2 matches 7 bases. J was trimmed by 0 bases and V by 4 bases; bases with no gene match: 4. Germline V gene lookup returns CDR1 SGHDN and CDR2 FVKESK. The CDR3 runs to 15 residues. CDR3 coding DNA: TGTGCCAGCAGCCCCCTAGCGGTTAGCACAGATACGCAGTATTTT. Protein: CASSPLAVSTDTQYF.

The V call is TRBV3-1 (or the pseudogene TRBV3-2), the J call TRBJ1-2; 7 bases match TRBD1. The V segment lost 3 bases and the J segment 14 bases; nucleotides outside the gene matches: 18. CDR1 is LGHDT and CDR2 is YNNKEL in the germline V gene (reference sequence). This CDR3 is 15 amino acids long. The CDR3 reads CASSQDSQGTADSTF. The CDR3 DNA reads TGTGCCAGCAGCCAGGACTCCCAGGGGACAGCGGACTCTACCTTC.

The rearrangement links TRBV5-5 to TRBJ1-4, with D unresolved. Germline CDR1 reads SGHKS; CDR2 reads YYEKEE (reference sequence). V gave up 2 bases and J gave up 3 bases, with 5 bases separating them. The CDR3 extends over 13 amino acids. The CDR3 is CASSLLANEKLFF. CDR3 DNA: TGTGCCAGCAGCTTATTAGCTAATGAAAAACTGTTTTTT.

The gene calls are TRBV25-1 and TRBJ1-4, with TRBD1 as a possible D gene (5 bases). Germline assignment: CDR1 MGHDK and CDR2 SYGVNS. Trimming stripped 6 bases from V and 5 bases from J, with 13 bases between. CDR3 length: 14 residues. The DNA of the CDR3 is TGTGCCAGCAGCAGAACAGGTATAAATGAAAAACTGTTTTTT. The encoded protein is CASSRTGINEKLFF.

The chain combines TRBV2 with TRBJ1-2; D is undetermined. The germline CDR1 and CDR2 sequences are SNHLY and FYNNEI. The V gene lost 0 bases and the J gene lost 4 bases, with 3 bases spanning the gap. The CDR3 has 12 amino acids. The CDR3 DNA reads TGTGCCAGCAGTGAAGCAGGCTATGGCTACACCTTC. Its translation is CASSEAGYGYTF.